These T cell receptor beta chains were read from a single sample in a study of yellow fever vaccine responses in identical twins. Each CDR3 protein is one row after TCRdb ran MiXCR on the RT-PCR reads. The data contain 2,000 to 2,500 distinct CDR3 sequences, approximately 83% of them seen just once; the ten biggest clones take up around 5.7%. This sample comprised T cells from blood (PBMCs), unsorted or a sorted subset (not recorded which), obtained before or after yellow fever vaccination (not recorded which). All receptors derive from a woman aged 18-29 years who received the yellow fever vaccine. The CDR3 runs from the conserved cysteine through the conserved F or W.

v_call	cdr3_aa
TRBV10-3	CAISSGTGNTIYF
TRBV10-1	CASSRGYDYGYTF
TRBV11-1	CASTKDSPYEQYF
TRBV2	CASSDVGSNQPQHF
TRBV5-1	CASSLEQSPYEQYF
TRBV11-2	CASSLLAGGRNEQFF
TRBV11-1	CASSLIPSDHVSTEAFF
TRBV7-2	CASSLAGHYEQYF
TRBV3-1	CASSQSTPSTDTQYF
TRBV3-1	CASSPASVFEQFF
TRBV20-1	CSAIGGDGYTF
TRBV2	CASSELSQETQYF
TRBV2	CASSGIASTYNEQFF
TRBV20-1	CSVLSGNQPQHF
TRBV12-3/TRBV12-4	CASSLLAGAGNTEAFF
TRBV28	CATIYGSTDTQYF
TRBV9	CASSSGTNPYEQYF
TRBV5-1	CASSINLEEQYF
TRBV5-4	CASTYRGGGPNEQFF
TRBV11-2	CASSLDEAGYRNTQYF